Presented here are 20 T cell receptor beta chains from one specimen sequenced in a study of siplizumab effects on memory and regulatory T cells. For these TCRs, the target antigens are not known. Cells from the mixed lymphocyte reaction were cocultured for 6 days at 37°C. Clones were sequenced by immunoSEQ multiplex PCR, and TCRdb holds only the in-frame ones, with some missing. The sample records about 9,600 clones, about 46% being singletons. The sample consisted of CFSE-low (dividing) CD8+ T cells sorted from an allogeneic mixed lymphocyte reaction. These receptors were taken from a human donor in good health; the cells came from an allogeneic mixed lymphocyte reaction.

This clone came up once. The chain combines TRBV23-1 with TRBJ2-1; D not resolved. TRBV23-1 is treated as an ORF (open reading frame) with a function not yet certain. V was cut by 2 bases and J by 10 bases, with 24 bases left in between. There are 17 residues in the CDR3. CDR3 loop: CASSQIPLCRSRPEQFF. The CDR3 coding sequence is TGCGCCAGCAGTCAAATCCCCCTTTGTCGGTCGAGGCCCGAGCAGTTCTTC.

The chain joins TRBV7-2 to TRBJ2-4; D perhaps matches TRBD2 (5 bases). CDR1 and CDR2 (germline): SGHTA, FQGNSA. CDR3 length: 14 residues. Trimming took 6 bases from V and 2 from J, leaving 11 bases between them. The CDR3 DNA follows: TGTGCCAGCAGTAGGTCTAGCACCAAAAACATTCAGTACTTC. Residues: CASSRSSTKNIQYF.

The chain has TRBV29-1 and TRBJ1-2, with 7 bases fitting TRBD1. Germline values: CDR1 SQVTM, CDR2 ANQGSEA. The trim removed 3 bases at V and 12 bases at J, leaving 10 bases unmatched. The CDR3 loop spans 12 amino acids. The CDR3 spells CSVETGTALNTF. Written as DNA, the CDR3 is TGCAGCGTTGAGACCGGGACAGCCTTGAACACCTTC.

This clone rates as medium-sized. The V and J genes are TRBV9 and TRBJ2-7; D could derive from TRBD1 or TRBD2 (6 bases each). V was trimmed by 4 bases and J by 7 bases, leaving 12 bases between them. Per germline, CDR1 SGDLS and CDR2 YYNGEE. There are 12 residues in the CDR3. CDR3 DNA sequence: TGTGCCAGCAGCACGGGGGCGGGGGAGCAGTACTTC. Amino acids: CASSTGAGEQYF. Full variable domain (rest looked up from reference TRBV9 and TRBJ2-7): DSGVTQTPKHLITATGQRVTLRCSPRSGDLSVYWYQQSLDQGLQFLIQYYNGEERAKGNILERFSAQQFPDLHSELNLSSLELGDSALYFCASSTGAGEQYFGPGTRLTVT.

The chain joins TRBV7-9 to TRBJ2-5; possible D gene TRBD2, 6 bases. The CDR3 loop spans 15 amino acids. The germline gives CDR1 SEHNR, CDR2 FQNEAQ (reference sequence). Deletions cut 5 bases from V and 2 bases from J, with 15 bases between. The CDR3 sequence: CASSGGVGGQETQYF. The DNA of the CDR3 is TGTGCCAGCAGCGGAGGGGTCGGGGGTCAAGAGACCCAGTACTTC.

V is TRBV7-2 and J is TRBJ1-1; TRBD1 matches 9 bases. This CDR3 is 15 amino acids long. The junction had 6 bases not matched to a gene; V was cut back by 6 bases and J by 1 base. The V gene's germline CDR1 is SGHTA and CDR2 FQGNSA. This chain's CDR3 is CASSPRTGENTEAFF. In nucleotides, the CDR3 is TGTGCCAGCAGTCCTCGGACAGGGGAGAACACTGAAGCTTTCTTT.

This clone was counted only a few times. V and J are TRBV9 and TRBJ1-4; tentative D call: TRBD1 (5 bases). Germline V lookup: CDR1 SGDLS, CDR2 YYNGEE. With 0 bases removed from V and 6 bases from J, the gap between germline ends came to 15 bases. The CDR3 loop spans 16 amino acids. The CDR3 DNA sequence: TGTGCCAGCAGCGTAGCCCCAGGGTTCGTGGATGAAAAACTGTTTTTT. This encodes CASSVAPGFVDEKLFF. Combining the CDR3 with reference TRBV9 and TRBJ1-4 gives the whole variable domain DSGVTQTPKHLITATGQRVTLRCSPRSGDLSVYWYQQSLDQGLQFLIQYYNGEERAKGNILERFSAQQFPDLHSELNLSSLELGDSALYFCASSVAPGFVDEKLFFGSGTQLSVL.

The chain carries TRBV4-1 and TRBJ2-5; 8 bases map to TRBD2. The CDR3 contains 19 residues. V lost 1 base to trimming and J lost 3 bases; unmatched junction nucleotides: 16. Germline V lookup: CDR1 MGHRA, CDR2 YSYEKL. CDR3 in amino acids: CASSQGFRSSAGEEETQYF. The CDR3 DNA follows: TGCGCCAGCAGCCAAGGATTCCGGAGTTCAGCGGGGGAAGAAGAGACCCAGTACTTC.

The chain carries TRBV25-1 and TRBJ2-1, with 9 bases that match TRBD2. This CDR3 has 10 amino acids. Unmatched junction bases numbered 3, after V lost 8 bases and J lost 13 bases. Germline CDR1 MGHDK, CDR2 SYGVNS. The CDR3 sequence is CASSSGAQFF. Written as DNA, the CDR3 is TGTGCCAGCTCTAGCGGGGCCCAGTTCTTC.

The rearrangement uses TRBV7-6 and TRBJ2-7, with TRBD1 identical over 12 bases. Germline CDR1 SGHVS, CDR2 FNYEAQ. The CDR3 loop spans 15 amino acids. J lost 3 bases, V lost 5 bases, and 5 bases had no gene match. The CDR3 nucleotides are TGTGCCAGCAGCCAGGGACAGGGGGCTGGCTACGAGCAGTACTTC. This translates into CASSQGQGAGYEQYF.

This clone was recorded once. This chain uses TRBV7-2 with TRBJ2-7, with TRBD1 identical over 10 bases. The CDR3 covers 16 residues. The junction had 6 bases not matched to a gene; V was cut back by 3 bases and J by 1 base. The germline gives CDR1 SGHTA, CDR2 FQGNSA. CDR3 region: CASSFRQGARSYEQYF. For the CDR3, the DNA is TGTGCCAGCAGCTTCCGACAGGGGGCTAGGTCCTACGAGCAGTACTTC.

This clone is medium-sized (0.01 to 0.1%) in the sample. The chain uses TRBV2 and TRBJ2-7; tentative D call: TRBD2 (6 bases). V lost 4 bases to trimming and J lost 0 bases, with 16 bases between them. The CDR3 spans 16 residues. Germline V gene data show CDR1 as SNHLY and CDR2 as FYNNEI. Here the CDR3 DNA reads TGTGCCAGCAGTGGGACTACGGGACCCGGCTCCTACGAGCAGTACTTC. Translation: CASSGTTGPGSYEQYF.

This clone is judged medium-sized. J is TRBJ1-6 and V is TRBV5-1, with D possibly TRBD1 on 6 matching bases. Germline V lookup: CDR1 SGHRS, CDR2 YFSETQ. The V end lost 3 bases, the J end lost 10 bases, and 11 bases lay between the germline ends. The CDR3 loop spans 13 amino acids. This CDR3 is CASSSDRISPLHF. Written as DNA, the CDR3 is TGCGCCAGCAGCTCCGACAGGATCTCACCCCTCCACTTT.

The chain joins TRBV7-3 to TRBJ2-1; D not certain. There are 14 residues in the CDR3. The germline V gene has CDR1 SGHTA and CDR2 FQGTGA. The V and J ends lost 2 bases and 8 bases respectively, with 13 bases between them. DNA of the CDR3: TGTGCCAGCAGCTTAGACGGACCCTCCCATGAGCAGTTCTTC. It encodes CASSLDGPSHEQFF.

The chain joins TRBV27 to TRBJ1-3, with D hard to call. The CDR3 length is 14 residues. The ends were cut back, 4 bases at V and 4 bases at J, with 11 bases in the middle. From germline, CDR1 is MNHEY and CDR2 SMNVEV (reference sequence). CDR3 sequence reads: CASSSGIAGNTIYF. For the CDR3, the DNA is TGTGCCAGCAGTTCCGGAATAGCGGGAAACACCATATATTTT.

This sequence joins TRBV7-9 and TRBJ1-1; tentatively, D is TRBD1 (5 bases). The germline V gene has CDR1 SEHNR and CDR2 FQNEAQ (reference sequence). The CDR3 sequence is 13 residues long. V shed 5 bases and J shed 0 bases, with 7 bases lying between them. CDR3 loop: CASSGAMNTEAFF. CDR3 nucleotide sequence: TGTGCCAGCAGCGGGGCGATGAACACTGAAGCTTTCTTT.

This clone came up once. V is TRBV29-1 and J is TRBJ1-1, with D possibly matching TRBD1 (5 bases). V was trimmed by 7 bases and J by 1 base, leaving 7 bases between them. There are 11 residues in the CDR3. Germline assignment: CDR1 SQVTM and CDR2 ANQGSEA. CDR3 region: CSAQGNTEAFF. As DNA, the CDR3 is TGCAGCGCTCAGGGGAACACTGAAGCTTTCTTT. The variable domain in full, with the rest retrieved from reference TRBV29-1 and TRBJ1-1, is SAVISQKPSRDICQRGTSLTIQCQVDSQVTMMFWYRQQPGQSLTLIATANQGSEATYESGFVIDKFPISRPNLTFSTLTVSNMSPEDSSIYLCSAQGNTEAFFGQGTRLTVV.

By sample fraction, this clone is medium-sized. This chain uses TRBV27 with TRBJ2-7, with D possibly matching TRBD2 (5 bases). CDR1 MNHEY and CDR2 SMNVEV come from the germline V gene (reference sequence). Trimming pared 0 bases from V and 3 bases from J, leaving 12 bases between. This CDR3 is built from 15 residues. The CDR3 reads CASSLSIEGSYEQYF. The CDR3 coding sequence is TGTGCCAGCAGTTTATCGATCGAAGGGAGCTACGAGCAGTACTTC.

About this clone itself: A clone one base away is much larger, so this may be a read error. This CDR3 is CASRTGAGEQYF. The CDR3 DNA reads as TGTGCCAGCCGCACGGGGGCGGGGGAGCAGTACTTC. This chain links TRBV9 with TRBJ2-7; D might be TRBD1 or TRBD2, each matching 6 bases. Looked up from germline, CDR1 is SGDLS and CDR2 is YYNGEE. V lost 7 bases and J lost 7, with 15 bases in between. The CDR3 has 12 residues.

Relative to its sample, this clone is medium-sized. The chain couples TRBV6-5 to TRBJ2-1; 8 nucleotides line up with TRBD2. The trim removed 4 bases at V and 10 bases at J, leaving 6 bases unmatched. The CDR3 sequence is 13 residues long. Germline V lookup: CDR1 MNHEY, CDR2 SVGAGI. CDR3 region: CASSWGGGYEQFF. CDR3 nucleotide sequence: TGTGCCAGCAGTTGGGGCGGGGGGTACGAGCAGTTCTTC.